This TCR beta chain was found in a study of T cells in Graves' hyperthyroidism and ophthalmopathy. Using RNA transcripts as the source, TCR beta CDR3 regions were amplified. HTBI primers drove first-round RT-PCR of the TCR CDR3. TCRdb re-called the multiplex PCR reads through MiXCR, storing one row per CDR3 protein. The top ten clones hold 34% of a sample with 660,000 or so distinct CDR3 sequences, 20% of them seen once. Study outcomes and limitations: Most clonotypes expanded in thyroid above 0.001 were likewise present in blood.

This clonotype was observed a handful of times. Its antigen is still unknown. The CDR3 covers 14 residues. Germline V gives CDR1 MNHEY, CDR2 SMNVEV (reference sequence). V shed 1 base and J shed 2 bases, with 8 bases lying between them. The sample was blood. The rearrangement uses TRBV27 and TRBJ2-5; the D is unclear. The sequence was collected from a man aged 30 to 45 with Graves' ophthalmopathy. The CDR3 DNA reads TGTGCCAGCAGTTTATATTTAGGACAAGAGACCCAGTACTTC. Its translation: CASSLYLGQETQYF.